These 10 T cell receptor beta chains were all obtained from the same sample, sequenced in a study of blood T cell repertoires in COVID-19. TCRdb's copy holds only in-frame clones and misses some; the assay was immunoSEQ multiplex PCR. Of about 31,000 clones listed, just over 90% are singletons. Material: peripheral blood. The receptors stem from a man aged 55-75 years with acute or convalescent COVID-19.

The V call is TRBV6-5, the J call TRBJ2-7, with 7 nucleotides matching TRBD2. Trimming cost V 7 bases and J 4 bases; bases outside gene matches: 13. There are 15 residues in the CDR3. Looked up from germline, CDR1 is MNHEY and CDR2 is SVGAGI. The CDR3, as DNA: TGTGCCAGCACAATTTCTAGCGGAGTTAATTACGAGCAGTACGTC. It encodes CASTISSGVNYEQYV.

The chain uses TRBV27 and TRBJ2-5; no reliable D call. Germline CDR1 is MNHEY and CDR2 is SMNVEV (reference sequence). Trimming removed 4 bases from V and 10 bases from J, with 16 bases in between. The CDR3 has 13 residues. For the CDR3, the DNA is TGTGCCAGCAGTTCCATCGGGTCTAGAAACCAGTACTTC. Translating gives CASSSIGSRNQYF.

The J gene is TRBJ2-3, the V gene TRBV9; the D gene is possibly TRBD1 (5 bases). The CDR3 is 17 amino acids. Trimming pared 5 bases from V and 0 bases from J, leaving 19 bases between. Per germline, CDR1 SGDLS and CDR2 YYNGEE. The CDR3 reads CASRGHPTESSTDTQYF. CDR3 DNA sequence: TGTGCCAGCAGGGGGCACCCGACGGAATCTAGCACAGATACGCAGTATTTT. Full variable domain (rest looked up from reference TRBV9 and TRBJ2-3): DSGVTQTPKHLITATGQRVTLRCSPRSGDLSVYWYQQSLDQGLQFLIQYYNGEERAKGNILERFSAQQFPDLHSELNLSSLELGDSALYFCASRGHPTESSTDTQYFGPGTRLTVL.

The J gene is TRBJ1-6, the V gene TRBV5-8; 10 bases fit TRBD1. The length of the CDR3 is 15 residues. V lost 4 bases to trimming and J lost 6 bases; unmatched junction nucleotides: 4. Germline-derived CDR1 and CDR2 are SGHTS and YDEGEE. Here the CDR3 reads CASSIGTGVNSPLHF. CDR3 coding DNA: TGTGCCAGCAGCATTGGGACAGGGGTTAATTCACCCCTCCACTTT.

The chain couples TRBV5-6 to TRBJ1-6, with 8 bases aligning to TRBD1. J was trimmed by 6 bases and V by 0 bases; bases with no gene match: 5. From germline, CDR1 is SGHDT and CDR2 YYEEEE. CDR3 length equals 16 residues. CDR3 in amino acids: CASSLGAGGGNSPLHF. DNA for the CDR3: TGTGCCAGCAGCTTGGGGGCAGGGGGCGGTAATTCACCCCTCCACTTT.

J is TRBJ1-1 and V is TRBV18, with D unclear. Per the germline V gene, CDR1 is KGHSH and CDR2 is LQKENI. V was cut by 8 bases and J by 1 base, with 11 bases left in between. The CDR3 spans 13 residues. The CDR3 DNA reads TGTGCCAGCCAAACAAATTGGAACACTGAAGCTTTCTTT. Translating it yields CASQTNWNTEAFF.

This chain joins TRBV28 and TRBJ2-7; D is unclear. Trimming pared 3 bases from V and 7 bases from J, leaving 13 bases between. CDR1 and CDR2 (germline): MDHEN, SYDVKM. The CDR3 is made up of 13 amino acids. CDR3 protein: CASSFPRLWEQYV. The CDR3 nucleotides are TGTGCCAGCAGTTTCCCGCGGCTTTGGGAGCAGTACGTC.

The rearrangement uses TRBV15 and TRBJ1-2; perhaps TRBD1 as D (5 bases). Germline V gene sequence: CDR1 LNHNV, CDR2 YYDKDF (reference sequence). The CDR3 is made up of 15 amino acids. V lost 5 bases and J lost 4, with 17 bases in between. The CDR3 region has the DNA TGTGCCACCAGCCCTAGGGGCGGGGCAGGCTATGGCTACACCTTC. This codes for CATSPRGGAGYGYTF.

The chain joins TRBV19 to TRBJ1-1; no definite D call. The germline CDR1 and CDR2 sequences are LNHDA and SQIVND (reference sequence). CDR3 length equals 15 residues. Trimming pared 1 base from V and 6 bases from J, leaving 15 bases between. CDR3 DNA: TGTGCCAGTAGTATAGGGATGGCGGCAGTCCCTGAAGCTTTCTTT. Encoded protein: CASSIGMAAVPEAFF.

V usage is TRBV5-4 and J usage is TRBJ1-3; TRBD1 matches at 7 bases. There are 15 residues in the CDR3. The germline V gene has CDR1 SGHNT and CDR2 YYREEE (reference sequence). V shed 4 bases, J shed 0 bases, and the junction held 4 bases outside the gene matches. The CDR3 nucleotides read TGTGCCAGCAGCACAGACAGGGACTCTGGAAACACCATATATTTT. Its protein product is CASSTDRDSGNTIYF.